This T cell receptor (beta chain) was identified during a study of T cell repertoires in cytomegalovirus infection. The overall study: Public TCR beta signatures marked donors with CMV infection and the matching HLA.

CDR3 length equals 20 residues. V lost 7 bases and J lost 2, with 27 bases in between. Germline lookup yields CDR1 SEHNR and CDR2 FQNEAQ (reference sequence). Study-wide results and limits: Predominance within the ex vivo response was attributable to HLA-C-restricted CMV-specific TCR beta clonotypes. Adding up the frequency of public TCR beta families identified people who carried CMV plus the relevant HLA.

MiXCR, applied by TCRdb to the reads, yields one record per CDR3 protein. The repertoire includes fewer than 650,000 distinct CDR3 sequences, 35% to 50% of them detected once, and around 48% sits in the top ten. This clonotype has just one count. The antigen is not known. The clonotype was recovered from a human donor in good health (CMV status not recorded). Some clones in this sample may be carry-over from other donors' samples. This chain uses TRBV7-9 with TRBJ2-6, with D possibly TRBD2 on 6 matching bases. The sequencing here drew on cultured PBMCs, taken from culture after CMV antigen stimulation. CDR3 region: CASTSGVSGPPPTGANVLTF. CDR3 nucleotide sequence: TGTGCCAGCACCTCAGGAGTAAGCGGGCCCCCACCTACTGGGGCCAACGTCCTGACTTTC.